This T cell receptor (beta chain) was sequenced for a study of shared clonotypes between healthy human individuals (dated by TCRdb to 2019 to 2021). In terms of the full investigation: The cohort included three men and a couple of women between 18 and 49 years of age. Different laboratories and diverse techniques were used to prepare libraries and sequence TCR repertoires, to increase sequencing depth and limit assay-specific biases. Per donor, three plates each were used for CD4 naive and CD4 memory, two for CD8 naive, and one for CD8 memory. To estimate repertoire size and how much clonotype sharing occurs between individuals, the study deeply sequenced the blood TCR repertoires of five or six healthy adults. Leukapheresis yielded between about 0.85 and 10 billion PBMCs per donor. What the research found in general, with its limitations: The genetic and exposure-history diversity represented was limited by the small number of donors. Incomplete sequencing was indicated by rarefaction of sorted-subset datasets, despite the large sequencing depth. Estimated clonotype richness was generally larger for naive than for memory subsets. When a handful of donors were compared, the shared fraction of clonotypes was about 5.4% for naive CD4, about 4% for naive CD8, more than 2% for memory CD4, and approximately 0.4% for memory CD8. Pairwise subsampling led to the expectation that sequencing depth would affect the degree of clonotype sharing among donors. Compared with non-shared clonotypes, clonotypes shared by all four sorted-subset donors had higher generation probabilities. Sampling was restricted to blood, and TCR repertoires in tissues likely differ from the TCR repertoires found in blood.

On this clone itself: Its antigen specificity is not known. Base qualities are not at hand, and no much larger clone is one base apart.

TCR CDR3 regions were amplified from genomic DNA by multiplex PCR using the deep immunoSEQ assay. Extracted genomic DNA from each cell subset was distributed evenly across all wells of several immunoSEQ 96-well plates, and each plate was treated as a replicate. Each replicate PCR for sorted subsets received approximately 200 ng genomic DNA, equal to 30,000 or so T cell genomes. Purified libraries were quantified with a Qubit 3.0 fluorometer, sized on a Bioanalyzer 2100, and re-quantified with the KAPA Library Quantification kit. Every immunoSEQ 96-well plate was sequenced on a separate single-read 150-cycle Illumina NextSeq 550 flow cell. The original pipeline was this. Because only junctional sequences without quality scores were contained in the immunoSEQ output, filtering matching that applied to full-length reads could not be performed. To assign V/J genes and CDR3, sequences were annotated against IMGT germline references using PyIR, a Python wrapper for IgBLAST v1.9. Reads were removed for weak V/J assignments (E-value above 1e-6), missing CDR3, stop codons, out-of-frame junctions, or ambiguous translated residues. V3J clonotypes were defined as sequences sharing the same inferred V gene, J gene, and CDR3 amino acid sequence. Percentage overlap between repertoires was computed as shared unique clonotypes divided by the size of the smaller repertoire. Three approaches were used to assess repertoire richness: RTK rarefaction, the Chao1 estimator, and Recon v2.1 estimates of unobserved clonotypes. Generation probabilities were computed with OLGA for all TCRbeta clonotypes obtained by the gDNA method from four donors. TCRdb's version of the immuneACCESS table is confined to in-frame rearrangements and falls short of the full clone set. An unresolved V gene accounts for under half of the shortfall where checked; the remainder is of unknown origin. The V and J calls and clone size were taken over from that table, and D and trimming were inferred from the DNA. This sample is represented by a few hundred thousand clones; 87% of them were singletons. The biggest ten clones account for roughly 16% of the sample.

Healthy HIV-negative adults with no recently reported acute infections or vaccinations were included as donors. Every donor was a Caucasian adult living in Nashville, Tennessee, USA. The CD8 memory samples were a combination of magnetically selected CD45RO+ cells and CCR7-negative CD45RA+ effector memory (TemRA) cells. Blood was obtained by leukapheresis, after which PBMCs were separated by Ficoll-Histopaque density gradient centrifugation and cryopreserved in liquid nitrogen vapor phase. Purity and quantity of every magnetically sorted T cell population were checked by analytical flow cytometry. Genomic DNA was isolated from each sorted fraction and quantified by UV absorbance on a Nanodrop 2000c. This clonotype was obtained from a young man in good health. Sequences were obtained from memory CD8+ T cells sorted from blood. In light of the paper, this sample's cell subset or site label describes: CD45RO+ cells pooled with CCR7-negative TemRA cells.

At the DNA level, the sequence is TGTGCCAGCAGTGCGGGACAGACCTACGAGCAGTACTTC. Its translation is CASSAGQTYEQYF. Recombination linked TRBV2 to TRBJ2-7; 7 nucleotides in the junction match TRBD1. V has 4 bases trimmed and J has 2 bases trimmed; junction bases matching no gene number 2. The CDR3 holds 13 amino acids from the cysteine to the phenylalanine. Only the CDR3 DNA is retained, 39 bases long and in frame from the first base. The germline V gene provides CDR1 SNHLY and CDR2 FYNNEI.